Sequencing of this TCR beta chain was carried out in a study of OX40 agonist ivuxolimab in advanced cancers. Turning to the study itself: Head and neck, renal cell, melanoma or hepatocellular carcinoma were the cancers that dose-escalation patients had. Prior checkpoint blockade (anti-PD-1, anti-PD-L1 or anti-CTLA-4) was permitted; approximately 41% had it.

TCRdb keeps only in-frame clones here, not all; method: immunoSEQ multiplex PCR. Of roughly 32,000 clones detected, approximately 90% appear once; the ten largest clones hold around 24%. Germline CDR1 reads MNHEY; CDR2 reads SMNVEV (reference sequence). Trimming took off 2 bases at V and 6 bases at J, with 14 bases between the two ends. The CDR3 spans 14 residues. General observations from the study: Clonal expansion from baseline to week 6 occurred in both CD4+ and CD8+ T cells.

Comments on this clone: What it binds is unknown.

Sequences were derived from CD4+ or CD8+ T cells sorted from blood, sampled in a trial of the OX40 agonist ivuxolimab. This sequence was found in an adult with an advanced solid tumor such as melanoma, head and neck, liver or kidney cancer. The V call is TRBV27, the J call TRBJ2-7; TRBD2 is a possible D gene (7 bases). CDR3 DNA sequence: TGTGCCAGCAGTTTACGGAGGGGGGGATCCGAGCAGTACTTC. Encoded protein: CASSLRRGGSEQYF.